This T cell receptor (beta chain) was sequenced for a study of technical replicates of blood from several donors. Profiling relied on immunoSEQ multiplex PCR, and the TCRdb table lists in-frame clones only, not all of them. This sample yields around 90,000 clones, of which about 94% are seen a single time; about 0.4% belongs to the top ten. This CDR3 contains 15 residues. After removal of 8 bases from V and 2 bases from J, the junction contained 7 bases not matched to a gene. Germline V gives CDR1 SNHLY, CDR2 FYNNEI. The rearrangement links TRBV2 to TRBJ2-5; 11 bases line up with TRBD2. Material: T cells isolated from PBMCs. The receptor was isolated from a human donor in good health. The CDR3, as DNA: TGTGCCAGCCGTAGACTAGCGGGACCACAAGAGACCCAGTACTTC. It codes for CASRRLAGPQETQYF.